Shown below are 28 T cell receptor beta chains from a single sample sequenced in a study of patients and donors after allogeneic stem cell transplantation. TCRdb independently ran MiXCR on the RT-PCR reads; one entry per CDR3 protein. Of some 87,000 distinct CDR3 sequences listed, roughly 52% were seen once; the top ten hold approximately 66%. The sample consisted of blood, either unsorted or a sorted T cell fraction (not recorded which). The source of these receptors is a human donor who was either an allogeneic HSCT recipient or a stem cell or donor lymphocyte infusion donor (not recorded which). It is not recorded whose cells these are; they may come from a transplant donor.

The rearrangement links TRBV20-1 to TRBJ2-1; D assignment may be TRBD1 or TRBD2 (5 bases each). CDR1 and CDR2 (germline): DFQATT, SNEGSKA (reference sequence). With 5 bases removed from V and 7 bases from J, the gap between germline ends came to 18 bases. The CDR3 length is 14 residues. DNA of the CDR3: TGCAGTGCTGCCCCCGGGTTTGGGGGTAATGAGCAGTTCTTC. Its translation is CSAAPGFGGNEQFF.

This clonotype has just a few counts. In DNA form, the CDR3 reads TGTGCCAGCAGAGACCGGGACAGGGATAATTCACCCCTCCACTTT. Its protein is CASRDRDRDNSPLHF. The chain recombines TRBV12-3 or TRBV12-4 with TRBJ1-6, with 9 bases identical to TRBD1. Trimming cost V 6 bases and J 5 bases; bases outside gene matches: 5. This CDR3 is 15 amino acids long.

This clonotype has just one count. The rearrangement uses TRBV14 and TRBJ1-2; D is possibly TRBD1 (5 bases). V was cut by 0 bases and J by 4 bases, with 18 bases left in between. This CDR3 has 17 residues. Germline loops: CDR1 SGHDN, CDR2 FVKESK. Here the CDR3 DNA reads TGTGCCAGCAGCCAAGATGTGTGGACATTCTTCTCCTATGGCTACACCTTC. Its protein is CASSQDVWTFFSYGYTF.

This clonotype was observed a handful of times. This CDR3 reads CATVGGQKGIYGYTF. The CDR3 coding sequence is TGTGCCACCGTTGGGGGCCAAAAGGGGATTTATGGCTACACCTTC. The chain couples TRBV10-3 to TRBJ1-2, with TRBD1 as a possible D gene (6 bases). V dropped 10 bases and J dropped 5 bases, with 23 bases sitting between them. This CDR3 region has 15 residues. CDR1 ENHRY and CDR2 SYGVKD come from the germline V gene.

This chain links TRBV4-2 with TRBJ1-1; 7 nucleotides agree with TRBD1. This CDR3 spans 14 amino acids. After removal of 7 bases from V and 1 base from J, the junction contained 6 bases not matched to a gene. Germline V gene data show CDR1 as LGHNA and CDR2 as YNFKEQ. The CDR3 DNA follows: TGTGCCAGCACCAGGGGACAGACGAACACTGAAGCTTTCTTT. Its protein product is CASTRGQTNTEAFF.

This clonotype appeared a few times. This chain uses TRBV28 with TRBJ1-3; D is uncertain. CDR3 length: 16 residues. V was cut by 3 bases and J by 2 bases, with 14 bases left in between. Germline V lookup: CDR1 MDHEN, CDR2 SYDVKM. CDR3 loop: CASSFIQHLTGNTIYF. In DNA form, the CDR3 reads TGTGCCAGCAGTTTTATACAGCATTTAACTGGAAACACCATATATTTT.

The chain carries TRBV7-6 and TRBJ1-1, with D maybe TRBD1 (6 bases). Germline CDR1 is SGHVS and CDR2 is FNYEAQ. V was trimmed by 1 base and J by 5 bases, leaving 14 bases between them. There are 15 residues in the CDR3. CDR3 sequence: CASSLVGGTRTEAFF. The CDR3 coding sequence is TGTGCCAGCAGCTTAGTTGGAGGGACAAGAACTGAAGCTTTCTTT.

This clonotype has just a few counts. The CDR3 protein is CASSLDGRVTEAFF. The DNA of the CDR3 is TGTGCCAGCAGTTTAGATGGCAGGGTCACTGAAGCTTTCTTT. This chain joins TRBV12-3 or TRBV12-4 and TRBJ1-1; possible D gene TRBD1, 5 bases. This CDR3 has 14 amino acids. Trimming took off 1 base at V and 4 bases at J, with 10 bases between the two ends.

This clonotype was counted a few times. The chain is built from TRBV24-1 and TRBJ1-1; the match to TRBD1 covers 7 bases. CDR1 is KGHDR and CDR2 is SFDVKD in the germline V gene. The CDR3 contains 14 residues. V lost 5 bases to trimming and J lost 5 bases; unmatched junction nucleotides: 7. The CDR3 sequence: CATSVAGGGTEAFF. CDR3 DNA: TGTGCCACCAGTGTTGCAGGGGGAGGTACTGAAGCTTTCTTT.

The V gene is TRBV30, the J gene TRBJ1-2; D is unresolved. This CDR3 has 11 amino acids. Germline CDR1 and CDR2: GTSNPN and SVGIG (reference sequence). The V end lost 5 bases, the J end lost 7 bases, and 11 bases lay between the germline ends. The CDR3 sequence is CAWSSARGYTF. The DNA for the CDR3 is TGTGCCTGGTCCTCGGCCCGTGGCTACACCTTC.

In this sample, this clonotype turned up a few times. The genes are TRBV7-2 and TRBJ1-1; 10 nucleotides align to TRBD1. Germline trimming cut 2 bases from V and 5 bases from J; bases unmatched to any gene: 8. CDR3 length equals 16 residues. Per germline, CDR1 SGHTA and CDR2 FQGNSA. DNA of the CDR3: TGTGCCAGCAGCTTACCTCAGACAGGGGGCAGGACTGAAGCTTTCTTT. This sequence encodes CASSLPQTGGRTEAFF.

The CDR3 DNA reads TGTGCCAGCAGTCCGGGGACCGGGGGCAACAATCAGCCCCAGCATTTT. The encoded protein is CASSPGTGGNNQPQHF. The rearrangement uses TRBV27 and TRBJ1-5, with D possibly being TRBD1 (6 bases). V was trimmed by 5 bases and J by 3 bases, leaving 17 bases between them. Germline loops: CDR1 MNHEY, CDR2 SMNVEV (reference sequence). The CDR3 loop spans 16 amino acids.

The chain is built from TRBV12-3 or TRBV12-4 and TRBJ1-1; possible D gene TRBD1, 5 bases. The V and J ends lost 5 bases and 5 bases respectively, with 21 bases between them. CDR3 length: 16 residues. The CDR3 sequence is CASSTPPGAGGTEAFF. The CDR3 DNA reads as TGTGCCAGCAGTACCCCGCCCGGGGCCGGGGGTACTGAAGCTTTCTTT.

This clonotype has just a few counts. CDR3: CSARDRGKGNQPQHF. The DNA for the CDR3 is TGCAGTGCTAGAGATAGGGGGAAAGGCAATCAGCCCCAGCATTTT. The chain links TRBV20-1 to TRBJ1-5; a possible D gene is TRBD1 (6 bases). From germline, CDR1 is DFQATT and CDR2 SNEGSKA (reference sequence). The CDR3 has 15 amino acids. V gave up 0 bases and J gave up 2 bases, with 11 bases separating them.

The chain uses TRBV14 and TRBJ1-6; possibly TRBD1 for D (5 bases). The length of the CDR3 is 15 residues. The V gene lost 1 base and the J gene lost 5 bases, with 9 bases spanning the gap. The germline V gene has CDR1 SGHDN and CDR2 FVKESK. CDR3 coding DNA: TGTGCCAGCAGCCAAGCGGGACCTCATAATTCACCCCTCCACTTT. Amino acids: CASSQAGPHNSPLHF.

This chain joins TRBV20-1 and TRBJ1-2; no reliable D call. CDR3 length: 11 residues. Deletions cut 5 bases from V and 4 bases from J, with 8 bases between. CDR1 DFQATT and CDR2 SNEGSKA come from the germline V gene (reference sequence). DNA for the CDR3: TGCAGTGCTCCCGAAGGCTATGGCTACACCTTC. Translated, it gives CSAPEGYGYTF.

The chain joins TRBV7-2 to TRBJ1-1; 9 bases map to TRBD1. The CDR3 runs 15 residues. Trimming cost V 5 bases and J 3 bases; bases outside gene matches: 7. Germline CDR1 and CDR2: SGHTA and FQGNSA. This CDR3 is CASSGPQGADTEAFF. For the CDR3, the DNA is TGTGCCAGCAGCGGCCCACAGGGGGCGGACACTGAAGCTTTCTTT.

This chain uses TRBV12-3 or TRBV12-4 with TRBJ2-5, with D possibly being TRBD1 (6 bases). Trimming removed 3 bases at V and 2 bases at J, with 7 bases between. This CDR3 spans 13 amino acids. The CDR3 DNA follows: TGTGCCAGCAGTTTGCAGGGGCAAGAGACCCAGTACTTC. It codes for CASSLQGQETQYF.

The sample holds a few counts of this clonotype. The chain joins TRBV29-1 to TRBJ2-3, with D perhaps matching TRBD1 or TRBD2 (5 bases each). The CDR3 contains 16 residues. CDR1 is SQVTM, CDR2 ANQGSEA, per germline. V lost 7 bases to trimming and J lost 1 base, with 21 bases between them. As DNA, the CDR3 is TGCAGCGCCTACCCATGGGGGTTGAGGCGCACAGATACGCAGTATTTT. Its protein is CSAYPWGLRRTDTQYF.

The V gene is TRBV29-1, the J gene TRBJ2-7; tentatively, D is TRBD1 or TRBD2 (5 bases each). Germline loops: CDR1 SQVTM, CDR2 ANQGSEA. Trimming cost V 4 bases and J 0 bases, with 13 bases left between them. This CDR3 comprises 14 residues. The CDR3 DNA is TGCAGCGTTGTCACGGGACCCAGCTCCTACGAGCAGTACTTC. The encoded protein is CSVVTGPSSYEQYF.

This clonotype has just a few counts. The rearrangement uses TRBV6-1 and TRBJ1-1; D may be TRBD1 (5 bases). The CDR3 length is 20 residues. V lost 2 bases, J lost 3 bases, and 28 bases lay in between. Germline assignment: CDR1 MNHNS and CDR2 SASEGT. The chain's CDR3 is CASSELLGAAVKVRDTEAFF. The DNA for the CDR3 is TGTGCCAGCAGTGAATTACTAGGGGCAGCTGTAAAGGTTAGGGACACTGAAGCTTTCTTT.

The rearrangement joins TRBV9 to TRBJ1-1, with unresolved D. Trimming removed 2 bases from V and 2 bases from J, with 7 bases in between. CDR3 size: 13 residues. Looked up from germline, CDR1 is SGDLS and CDR2 is YYNGEE. CDR3 region: CASSVISNTEAFF. The CDR3 DNA sequence: TGTGCCAGCAGCGTCATTAGTAACACTGAAGCTTTCTTT.

The J gene is TRBJ2-2, the V gene TRBV5-1; TRBD1 matches 7 bases. Germline CDR1 SGHRS, CDR2 YFSETQ. The CDR3 sequence is 14 residues long. Trimming removed 4 bases from V and 1 base from J; junction bases left unmatched: 1. CDR3 loop: CASSRTGNTGELFF. Here the CDR3 DNA reads TGCGCCAGCAGCCGGACAGGGAACACCGGGGAGCTGTTTTTT.

The CDR3 sequence: CAIRSTGDRDGSPLHF. The CDR3 DNA is TGTGCCATCAGATCGACGGGAGACAGGGATGGTTCACCCCTCCACTTT. V gene TRBV10-3 combines with J gene TRBJ1-6; 7 positions match TRBD1. With 6 bases clipped from V and 9 bases from J, the junction kept 14 bases outside the gene matches. This CDR3 region has 16 residues. Germline CDR1 is ENHRY and CDR2 is SYGVKD.

The chain couples TRBV27 to TRBJ2-7, with D possibly TRBD1 on 5 matching bases. The germline V gene has CDR1 MNHEY and CDR2 SMNVEV (reference sequence). Trimming shortened V by 3 bases and J by 1 base, and 10 bases separated the two germline ends. The CDR3 consists of 14 residues. This CDR3 reads CASSFLGQSYEQYF. The CDR3 DNA sequence: TGTGCCAGCAGTTTCCTCGGACAATCCTACGAGCAGTACTTC.

The rearrangement links TRBV5-1 to TRBJ1-4; the D is unclear. The V end lost 5 bases, the J end lost 8 bases, and 10 bases lay between the germline ends. This CDR3 comprises 12 residues. Germline V CDR1 and CDR2: SGHRS, YFSETQ. CDR3 sequence (DNA): TGCGCCAGCAGGGAGCCAGCGGAAAAACTGTTTTTT. This codes for CASREPAEKLFF. Filled out from reference TRBV5-1 and TRBJ1-4, the complete variable domain reads KAGVTQTPRYLIKTRGQQVTLSCSPISGHRSVSWYQQTPGQGLQFLFEYFSETQRNKGNFPGRFSGRQFSNSRSEMNVSTLELGDSALYLCASREPAEKLFFGSGTQLSVL.

The chain has TRBV29-1 and TRBJ1-2, with no clear D. Deletions cut 0 bases from V and 3 bases from J, with 11 bases between. The CDR3 covers 14 residues. CDR1 and CDR2 from the germline V gene are SQVTM and ANQGSEA. DNA for the CDR3: TGCAGCGTTGAAGATGGGGTGACACACTATGGCTACACCTTC. Translating gives CSVEDGVTHYGYTF.

The rearrangement uses TRBV6-1 and TRBJ2-5; 9 bases agree with TRBD2. Germline V CDR1 and CDR2: MNHNS, SASEGT. V lost 3 bases, J lost 5 bases, and 13 bases stayed unmatched. The CDR3 is 17 amino acids. The chain's CDR3 is CASSDRVIAGVKETQYF. The CDR3 DNA reads TGTGCCAGCAGTGATAGGGTAATAGCGGGAGTAAAGGAGACCCAGTACTTC.